These 23 T cell receptor beta chains originate from one sample sequenced in a study of early T cells in non-severe SARS-CoV-2 infection. TCRdb re-analysed the 5' RACE reads in MiXCR, keeping a single row per CDR3 protein. The sample lists around 83,000 distinct CDR3 sequences; 8.5% to 12% were seen once. Sequenced here: whole blood, sampled at baseline. The receptor source for this set is an adult who was a healthcare worker with PCR-confirmed SARS-CoV-2 infection or an uninfected control (not recorded which).

This clonotype came up a few times. This chain joins TRBV18 and TRBJ2-3; 7 bases map to TRBD1. Germline V gene data show CDR1 as KGHSH and CDR2 as LQKENI. The CDR3 runs 15 residues. The V and J ends lost 2 bases and 0 bases, in that order; junction bases with no gene match: 2. The CDR3: CASSPGTVSTDTQYF. In DNA, the CDR3 is TGTGCCAGCTCACCAGGGACAGTGAGCACAGATACGCAGTATTTT.

This clonotype was counted ten times or more. The V gene is TRBV7-2, the J gene TRBJ2-1, with TRBD2 as a possible D gene (7 bases). The V end was cut by 5 bases, the J end by 7 bases, with 18 bases between. This CDR3 is 15 amino acids long. The germline V gene has CDR1 SGHTA and CDR2 FQGNSA. The CDR3 region has the DNA TGTGCCAGCAGCCGGAGCGGGACACGAGGGAATGAGCAGTTCTTC. This sequence encodes CASSRSGTRGNEQFF.

CDR3 in amino acids: CASSLRTSGRAYEQYF. The CDR3 coding sequence is TGTGCCAGCAGTTTAAGGACTAGCGGGAGAGCCTACGAGCAGTACTTC. V gene TRBV27 combines with J gene TRBJ2-7; TRBD2 agrees at 13 bases. Germline V gives CDR1 MNHEY, CDR2 SMNVEV (reference sequence). V lost 2 bases to trimming and J lost 2 bases; unmatched junction nucleotides: 3. The CDR3 consists of 16 residues.

This clonotype was counted between two and nine times. The rearrangement uses TRBV30 and TRBJ1-6, with TRBD1 identical over 9 bases. The V segment lost 4 bases and the J segment 8 bases; nucleotides outside the gene matches: 9. The CDR3 has 15 residues. The germline V gene encodes CDR1 GTSNPN and CDR2 SVGIG (reference sequence). The CDR3 coding sequence is TGTGCCTGGACTATAAGGGGACAGGGATATTCACCCCTCCACTTT. Protein product: CAWTIRGQGYSPLHF.

This clonotype was counted only a few times. This sequence joins TRBV27 and TRBJ2-1; D gene uncertain. Germline CDR1 MNHEY, CDR2 SMNVEV (reference sequence). The CDR3 spans 15 residues. Trimming cost V 5 bases and J 7 bases, with 18 bases left between them. CDR3 DNA: TGTGCCAGCAGTAATCGCCTTCGGCTATCGAATGAGCAGTTCTTC. It translates to CASSNRLRLSNEQFF.

This clonotype was recorded at least ten times. The chain employs TRBV28 and TRBJ1-5; no firm D call. The CDR3 is 15 amino acids. Germline V gene lookup returns CDR1 MDHEN and CDR2 SYDVKM. The germline V and J ends were trimmed by 7 bases and 6 bases, with 19 bases remaining between them. CDR3 DNA: TGTGCCAGCACCAAAAGTGGGTCCCCGGGTCAGCCCCAGCATTTT. It is translated as CASTKSGSPGQPQHF.

The sample holds many counts of this clonotype. The chain has TRBV6-1 and TRBJ2-3, with TRBD2 as a possible D gene (5 bases). V gave up 6 bases and J gave up 7 bases, with 17 bases separating them. The CDR3 is 14 amino acids. The germline gives CDR1 MNHNS, CDR2 SASEGT. CDR3 sequence (DNA): TGTGCCAGCAGGGCCCGGGAAGTCGTGAATACGCAGTATTTT. It yields the protein CASRAREVVNTQYF.

The table lists this clonotype with a few counts. The rearrangement links TRBV20-1 to TRBJ2-7, with D unresolved. In germline, CDR1 is DFQATT, CDR2 SNEGSKA (reference sequence). This CDR3 has 16 residues. V lost 6 bases, J lost 2 bases, and 23 bases lay in between. CDR3 bases: TGCAGTGCCACCCCCGGGCCGCCTGACCCTACCTACGAGCAGTACTTC. Translation: CSATPGPPDPTYEQYF.

This clonotype was detected many times. The chain combines TRBV6-5 with TRBJ2-1, with TRBD2 identical over 7 bases. Per the germline V gene, CDR1 is MNHEY and CDR2 is SVGAGI. Unmatched junction bases numbered 19, after V lost 7 bases and J lost 7 bases. The CDR3 contains 17 residues. CDR3 residues: CASKPTFGGGAGNEQFF. The CDR3, as DNA: TGTGCCAGCAAACCGACCTTCGGGGGAGGGGCGGGAAATGAGCAGTTCTTC.

This clonotype has only a few counts. As DNA, the CDR3 is TGCGCCAGCAGCTCCCGGCTAGCGGGGTACAATGAGCAGTTCTTC. It is translated as CASSSRLAGYNEQFF. The chain links TRBV5-1 to TRBJ2-1, with TRBD2 matching over 9 bases. The junction had 5 bases not matched to a gene; V was cut back by 3 bases and J by 4 bases. CDR3 length: 15 amino acids. Germline V gene sequence: CDR1 SGHRS, CDR2 YFSETQ.

The gene calls are TRBV3-1 and TRBJ2-3; weak D call: TRBD1 (6 bases). Germline CDR1 and CDR2: LGHDT and YNNKEL (reference sequence). The CDR3 consists of 16 residues. The V and J ends lost 4 bases and 6 bases respectively, with 20 bases between them. DNA of the CDR3: TGTGCCAGCAGCCCCCCGGGACAACCATCCGTTGATACGCAGTATTTT. Translated: CASSPPGQPSVDTQYF.

This chain links TRBV3-1 with TRBJ2-1; the D gene is possibly TRBD2 (5 bases). The germline V gene has CDR1 LGHDT and CDR2 YNNKEL (reference sequence). The V gene lost 5 bases and the J gene lost 3 bases, with 11 bases spanning the gap. The CDR3 totals 14 residues. The CDR3 here is CASSGSRDYNEQFF. CDR3 bases: TGTGCCAGCAGCGGAAGCCGGGACTACAATGAGCAGTTCTTC.

This clonotype came up many times. V usage is TRBV12-3 or TRBV12-4 and J usage is TRBJ2-1; D is possibly TRBD2 (6 bases). V was clipped by 7 bases and J by 8 bases, with 18 bases between them. This CDR3 spans 14 amino acids. CDR3 sequence reads: CASTPRGFFDEQFF. The CDR3 DNA follows: TGTGCCAGCACCCCCCGGGGGTTCTTCGATGAGCAGTTCTTC.

This clonotype was found many times. V is TRBV7-9 and J is TRBJ2-3, with D perhaps matching TRBD2 (5 bases). The CDR3 loop spans 13 amino acids. Germline V gives CDR1 SEHNR, CDR2 FQNEAQ (reference sequence). Trimming removed 5 bases at V and 5 bases at J, with 11 bases between. CDR3 region: CASSKIRGDTQYF. CDR3 sequence (DNA): TGTGCCAGCAGCAAGATACGGGGAGATACGCAGTATTTT.

This clonotype was counted ten times or more. The V call is TRBV6-6, the J call TRBJ2-5, with D uncertain. CDR3 length: 12 amino acids. With 6 bases removed from V and 6 bases from J, the gap between germline ends came to 11 bases. Looked up from germline, CDR1 is MNHNY and CDR2 is SVGAGI (reference sequence). The CDR3 DNA reads as TGTGCCAGCAGCCGAATCGGGCAGACCCAGTACTTC. Translation gives CASSRIGQTQYF.

Ten or more counts support this clonotype. The chain recombines TRBV7-9 with TRBJ2-3; D uncertain. V lost 3 bases, J lost 3 bases, and 13 bases lay in between. Germline CDR1 reads SEHNR; CDR2 reads FQNEAQ (reference sequence). The CDR3 spans 15 residues. This chain's CDR3 is CASSFQSGGTDTQYF. CDR3 sequence (DNA): TGTGCCAGCAGCTTCCAGTCGGGTGGTACAGATACGCAGTATTTT.

V and J are TRBV6-1 and TRBJ2-3, with D perhaps matching TRBD2 (5 bases). The CDR3 is 13 residues long. Germline lookup yields CDR1 MNHNS and CDR2 SASEGT. With 11 bases removed from V and 2 bases from J, the gap between germline ends came to 14 bases. DNA of the CDR3: TGTGCCGGCCTGGCGGGTAACACAGATACGCAGTATTTT. The encoded protein is CAGLAGNTDTQYF.

This clonotype was detected a few times. The chain's CDR3 is CASNGLLDNEQFF. In DNA, the CDR3 is TGCGCCAGCAACGGGCTATTAGACAATGAGCAGTTCTTC. The chain employs TRBV5-1 and TRBJ2-1, with no clear D. Trimming pared 6 bases from V and 5 bases from J, leaving 12 bases between. Germline V gene lookup returns CDR1 SGHRS and CDR2 YFSETQ. The CDR3 consists of 13 residues.

This clonotype occurred many times. CDR3 residues: CAWSVTGGEQFF. The CDR3, as DNA: TGTGCCTGGAGTGTAACGGGCGGAGAGCAGTTCTTC. V gene TRBV30 combines with J gene TRBJ2-1; no firm D call. Germline V gives CDR1 GTSNPN, CDR2 SVGIG (reference sequence). The length of the CDR3 is 12 residues. The V gene lost 0 bases and the J gene lost 10 bases, with 10 bases spanning the gap.

This clonotype was detected only a few times. The J gene is TRBJ2-3, the V gene TRBV3-1; D might be TRBD1 (6 bases). Germline CDR1 is LGHDT and CDR2 is YNNKEL (reference sequence). The CDR3 length is 12 residues. The V end lost 7 bases, the J end lost 4 bases, and 9 bases lay between the germline ends. DNA of the CDR3: TGTGCCAGCAAGAAGGGGGCAGATACGCAGTATTTT. This translates into CASKKGADTQYF.

This clonotype came up many times. This chain connects TRBV28 to TRBJ1-6, with D possibly TRBD1 on 6 matching bases. The V gene lost 5 bases and the J gene lost 0 bases, with 11 bases spanning the gap. There are 16 residues in the CDR3. The germline CDR1 and CDR2 sequences are MDHEN and SYDVKM. The chain's CDR3 is CASSPGDGSYNSPLHF. DNA for the CDR3: TGTGCCAGCAGTCCAGGGGACGGCTCCTATAATTCACCCCTCCACTTT.

This clonotype was seen at least ten times. The genes are TRBV21-1 and TRBJ2-5; TRBD2, as called in the table, went unchecked against the DNA. TRBV21-1 corresponds to a pseudogene. There are 16 residues in the CDR3. In nucleotides, the CDR3 is TGTGCCAGCAGCAAAGTACTCTGGCGGGTCCAAGAGACCCAGTACTTC. It encodes CASSKVLWRVQETQYF.

This chain uses TRBV18 with TRBJ2-3; 11 bases match TRBD1. The V segment lost 3 bases and the J segment 3 bases; nucleotides outside the gene matches: 2. CDR1 and CDR2 from the germline V gene are KGHSH and LQKENI. This CDR3 is 15 amino acids long. The CDR3: CASSPGQGVTDTQYF. CDR3 bases: TGTGCCAGCTCACCGGGACAGGGGGTGACAGATACGCAGTATTTT. The variable domain in full, with the rest retrieved from reference TRBV18 and TRBJ2-3, is NAGVMQNPRHLVRRRGQEARLRCSPMKGHSHVYWYRQLPEEGLKFMVYLQKENIIDESGMPKERFSAEFPKEGPSILRIQQVVRGDSAAYFCASSPGQGVTDTQYFGPGTRLTVL.